Listed here are 24 T cell receptor beta chains from one sample, sequenced in a study of shared clonotypes between healthy human individuals. The assay was immunoSEQ multiplex PCR, and TCRdb's table has in-frame clones only and misses some. Of about 1.4 million clones listed, around 97% are singletons. The sample taken for sequencing was naive CD4+ T cells sorted from blood. Sample subset: CD45RA+ positively selected. Receptors were obtained from a man under 40 in good health.

V gene TRBV28 combines with J gene TRBJ2-1; D may match TRBD1 or TRBD2 (5 bases each). V was clipped by 3 bases and J by 6 bases, with 18 bases between them. The CDR3 is made up of 16 amino acids. CDR1 MDHEN and CDR2 SYDVKM come from the germline V gene. The CDR3 region is CASSFYGAEGFNEQFF. The CDR3 region has the DNA TGTGCCAGCAGTTTCTATGGGGCCGAGGGGTTCAATGAGCAGTTCTTC.

J is TRBJ2-6 and V is TRBV28; maybe TRBD2 (5 bases). V was trimmed by 5 bases and J by 0 bases, leaving 17 bases between them. Per the germline V gene, CDR1 is MDHEN and CDR2 is SYDVKM. The CDR3 has 18 residues. The CDR3 bases are TGTGCCAGCAGTCCCGGGCCACACCGGGACTCTGGGGCCAACGTCCTGACTTTC. It yields the protein CASSPGPHRDSGANVLTF.

The chain couples TRBV10-3 to TRBJ2-5; D is possibly TRBD1 (5 bases). Germline-derived CDR1 and CDR2 are ENHRY and SYGVKD. V gave up 2 bases and J gave up 4 bases, with 8 bases separating them. The CDR3 totals 13 residues. The chain's CDR3 is CAISEGAPETQYF. The DNA of the CDR3 is TGTGCCATCAGTGAGGGGGCCCCAGAGACCCAGTACTTC.

In regard to this clone: This CDR3 is also generated by other DNA sequences in the sample. This chain uses TRBV5-4 with TRBJ2-1; 9 nucleotides align to TRBD1. CDR1 SGHNT and CDR2 YYREEE come from the germline V gene (reference sequence). The V and J ends lost 4 bases and 4 bases, in that order; junction bases with no gene match: 6. The CDR3 extends over 15 amino acids. The CDR3 sequence is CASSLRQGVYNEQFF. In nucleotides, the CDR3 is TGTGCCAGCAGCCTAAGACAGGGGGTTTACAATGAGCAGTTCTTC. Together with reference TRBV5-4 and TRBJ2-1, the CDR3 gives the full variable domain: ETGVTQSPTHLIKTRGQQVTLRCSSQSGHNTVSWYQQALGQGPQFIFQYYREEENGRGNFPPRFSGLQFPNYSSELNVNALELDDSALYLCASSLRQGVYNEQFFGPGTRLTVL.

This chain uses TRBV5-1 with TRBJ1-2; TRBD1 might be the D (6 bases). Germline CDR1 reads SGHRS; CDR2 reads YFSETQ. V was shortened by 0 bases and J by 5 bases, with 17 bases between the two germline ends. The CDR3 has 16 residues. The CDR3: CASSLGARTAKYGYTF. CDR3 DNA sequence: TGCGCCAGCAGCTTGGGGGCCCGGACAGCCAAGTATGGCTACACCTTC. The whole variable domain, filled in from reference TRBV5-1 and TRBJ1-2, reads KAGVTQTPRYLIKTRGQQVTLSCSPISGHRSVSWYQQTPGQGLQFLFEYFSETQRNKGNFPGRFSGRQFSNSRSEMNVSTLELGDSALYLCASSLGARTAKYGYTFGSGTRLTVV.

V and J are TRBV11-2 and TRBJ1-5; tentative D call: TRBD1 (6 bases). Trimming removed 6 bases from V and 0 bases from J, with 15 bases in between. CDR1 is SGHAT and CDR2 is FQNNGV in the germline V gene. This CDR3 is built from 16 residues. For the CDR3, the DNA is TGTGCCAGCAGTCCCGGACAGAAGATTAGCAATCAGCCCCAGCATTTT. Translation gives CASSPGQKISNQPQHF.

The chain uses TRBV21-1 and TRBJ2-5; the table gives TRBD2 as D, unverified against the DNA. TRBV21-1 is deemed a pseudogene. The length of the CDR3 is 16 residues. CDR3 coding DNA: TGTGCCAGCAGCATCGCGGGGCGGGGCAACCAAGAGACCCAGTACTTC. Protein sequence: CASSIAGRGNQETQYF.

The J gene is TRBJ2-5, the V gene TRBV28, with D possibly being TRBD2 (5 bases). The CDR3 covers 13 residues. Germline V gives CDR1 MDHEN, CDR2 SYDVKM. V was cut by 8 bases and J by 2 bases, with 12 bases left in between. This CDR3 reads CASYQGGQETQYF. CDR3 sequence (DNA): TGTGCCAGCTATCAAGGAGGACAAGAGACCCAGTACTTC.

The chain combines TRBV11-3 with TRBJ2-3; the D gene is possibly TRBD1 (6 bases). Trimming removed 6 bases at V and 3 bases at J, with 10 bases between. Germline assignment: CDR1 SGHNT and CDR2 YENEEA. CDR3 length: 13 amino acids. CDR3 protein: CASSSTGTDTQYF. The DNA for the CDR3 is TGTGCCAGCAGTTCTACAGGGACAGATACGCAGTATTTT.

This clone was seen once. The rearrangement uses TRBV5-1 and TRBJ2-7; no reliable D call. The V and J ends lost 1 base and 0 bases respectively, with 5 bases between them. The CDR3 is made up of 13 amino acids. The germline V gene has CDR1 SGHRS and CDR2 YFSETQ. The DNA for the CDR3 is TGCGCCAGCAGCTTGACTGCCTCCTACGAGCAGTACTTC. This gives the protein CASSLTASYEQYF.

V is TRBV6-5 and J is TRBJ2-1, with D possibly being TRBD2 (5 bases). The CDR3 spans 14 residues. The germline V gene encodes CDR1 MNHEY and CDR2 SVGAGI. Trimming removed 3 bases at V and 0 bases at J, with 6 bases between. CDR3 region: CASSYTSSYNEQFF. The CDR3 nucleotides are TGTGCCAGCAGTTATACTAGCTCCTACAATGAGCAGTTCTTC.

The chain has TRBV5-6 and TRBJ2-7; D is uncertain. The CDR3 sequence is 13 residues long. From germline, CDR1 is SGHDT and CDR2 YYEEEE. Deletions cut 4 bases from V and 2 bases from J, with 10 bases between. In DNA, the CDR3 is TGTGCCAGCAGCCTCCTTGGGCCCTACGAGCAGTACTTC. It yields the protein CASSLLGPYEQYF.

The chain has TRBV10-3 and TRBJ1-5; D is ambiguous. In germline, CDR1 is ENHRY, CDR2 SYGVKD. The CDR3 consists of 13 residues. V was cut by 3 bases and J by 0 bases, with 3 bases left in between. For the CDR3, the DNA is TGTGCCATCAGTGACATTAGCAATCAGCCCCAGCATTTT. This gives the protein CAISDISNQPQHF.

V and J are TRBV29-1 and TRBJ2-1, with 9 bases identical to TRBD2. V dropped 3 bases and J dropped 0; count of bases not matched to a gene: 3. Germline V gene lookup returns CDR1 SQVTM and CDR2 ANQGSEA. This CDR3 contains 15 residues. The CDR3: CSVDTSGLSYNEQFF. Here the CDR3 DNA reads TGCAGCGTTGACACTAGCGGGCTCTCCTACAATGAGCAGTTCTTC.

The gene calls are TRBV2 and TRBJ1-5; the D gene is possibly TRBD1 (5 bases). Germline V gene lookup returns CDR1 SNHLY and CDR2 FYNNEI. The length of the CDR3 is 17 residues. Trimming removed 0 bases from V and 4 bases from J, with 16 bases in between. The CDR3 is CASSEALWARANQPQHF. The CDR3 DNA follows: TGTGCCAGCAGTGAAGCGCTTTGGGCCAGGGCGAATCAGCCCCAGCATTTT.

In its sample, this clone was seen a few times. Other DNA sequences from this sample encode an identical CDR3 as well. The chain recombines TRBV30 with TRBJ1-2; the D is unclear. This CDR3 region has 13 residues. The ends were cut back, 0 bases at V and 2 bases at J, with 7 bases in the middle. Germline assignment: CDR1 GTSNPN and CDR2 SVGIG (reference sequence). The chain's CDR3 is CAWSVLENYGYTF. CDR3 DNA: TGTGCCTGGAGTGTACTGGAGAACTATGGCTACACCTTC. The entire variable domain, with the rest obtained from reference TRBV30 and TRBJ1-2, is as follows: SQTIHQWPATLVQPVGSPLSLECTVEGTSNPNLYWYRQAAGRGLQLLFYSVGIGQISSEVPQNLSASRPQDRQFILSSKKLLLSDSGFYLCAWSVLENYGYTFGSGTRLTVV.

V and J are TRBV5-4 and TRBJ2-1; tentative D call: TRBD2 (5 bases). Trimming left V 5 bases short and J 0 bases short, with 12 bases between. CDR3 length: 15 residues. The V gene's germline CDR1 is SGHNT and CDR2 YYREEE (reference sequence). CDR3 residues: CASRRMGSSYNEQFF. As DNA, the CDR3 is TGTGCCAGCAGACGAATGGGGAGCTCCTACAATGAGCAGTTCTTC.

This clone appeared once. This chain connects TRBV5-6 to TRBJ2-7; possibly TRBD2 for D (5 bases). V gave up 3 bases and J gave up 3 bases, with 10 bases separating them. Germline V lookup: CDR1 SGHDT, CDR2 YYEEEE. The CDR3 has 13 residues. The CDR3 here is CASSSRSGYEQYF. As DNA, the CDR3 is TGTGCCAGCAGCTCGCGGAGCGGCTACGAGCAGTACTTC.

This clone has just one count. This rearrangement joins TRBV7-8 to TRBJ2-7, with D perhaps matching TRBD2 (6 bases). The V end was cut by 7 bases, the J end by 1 base, with 14 bases between. The CDR3 loop spans 14 amino acids. CDR1 and CDR2 from the germline V gene are SGHVS and FQNEAQ. CDR3 amino acids: CASKAWEASYEQYF. CDR3 DNA sequence: TGTGCCAGCAAAGCCTGGGAGGCGTCCTACGAGCAGTACTTC.

The chain combines TRBV10-2 with TRBJ2-4, with D perhaps matching TRBD1 (6 bases). V was trimmed by 8 bases and J by 1 base, leaving 12 bases between them. The CDR3 runs 14 residues. The germline CDR1 and CDR2 sequences are WSHSY and SAAADI. The CDR3: CASVWDIAKNIQYF. The CDR3 bases are TGCGCCAGCGTATGGGACATTGCCAAAAACATTCAGTACTTC.

V is TRBV6-1 and J is TRBJ2-7; D may match TRBD1 or TRBD2 (6 bases each). The V gene's germline CDR1 is MNHNS and CDR2 SASEGT. The CDR3 covers 15 residues. V was pared by 1 base and J by 6 bases, with 16 bases between. The CDR3 spells CASSEVRGALVEQYF. DNA of the CDR3: TGTGCCAGCAGTGAAGTAAGGGGGGCGCTGGTCGAGCAGTACTTC.

On this clone: The same CDR3 can be traced to other DNA sequences in this sample. The chain links TRBV5-1 to TRBJ1-1; D gene ambiguous. This CDR3 comprises 13 residues. V shed 1 base and J shed 2 bases, with 6 bases lying between them. Looked up from germline, CDR1 is SGHRS and CDR2 is YFSETQ. This CDR3 is CASSLNLNTEAFF. As DNA, the CDR3 is TGCGCCAGCAGCTTGAACCTTAACACTGAAGCTTTCTTT.

V and J are TRBV4-3 and TRBJ2-7; TRBD1 aligns across 12 bases. The junction had 4 bases not matched to a gene; V was cut back by 4 bases and J by 3 bases. This CDR3 has 15 amino acids. CDR1 is LGHNA and CDR2 is YSLEER in the germline V gene. The CDR3 loop reads CASSLGQGADYEQYF. The DNA for the CDR3 is TGCGCCAGCAGCCTGGGACAGGGGGCCGACTACGAGCAGTACTTC.

This clone was seen only once. The chain links TRBV9 to TRBJ2-2, with 8 bases lining up with TRBD2. The CDR3 runs to 19 residues. After removal of 3 bases from V and 2 bases from J, the junction contained 15 bases not matched to a gene. Germline assignment: CDR1 SGDLS and CDR2 YYNGEE. CDR3 sequence (DNA): TGTGCCAGCAGCGACGGGGGGGCCCTGACTAGCAGAAACACCGGGGAGCTGTTTTTT. Its translation is CASSDGGALTSRNTGELFF.